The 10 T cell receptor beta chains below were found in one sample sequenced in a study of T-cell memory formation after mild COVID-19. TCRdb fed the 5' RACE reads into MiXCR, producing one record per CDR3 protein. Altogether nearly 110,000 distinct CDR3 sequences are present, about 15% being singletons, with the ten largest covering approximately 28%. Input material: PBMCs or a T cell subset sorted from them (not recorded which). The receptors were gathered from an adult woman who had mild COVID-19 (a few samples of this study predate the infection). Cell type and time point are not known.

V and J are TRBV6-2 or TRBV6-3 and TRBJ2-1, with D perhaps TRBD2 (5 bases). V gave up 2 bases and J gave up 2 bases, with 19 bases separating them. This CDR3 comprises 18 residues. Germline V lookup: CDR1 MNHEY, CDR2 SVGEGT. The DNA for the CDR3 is TGTGCCAGCAGTTACGGTCGAGACGAAGCGGCCACCTACAATGAGCAGTTCTTC. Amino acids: CASSYGRDEAATYNEQFF.

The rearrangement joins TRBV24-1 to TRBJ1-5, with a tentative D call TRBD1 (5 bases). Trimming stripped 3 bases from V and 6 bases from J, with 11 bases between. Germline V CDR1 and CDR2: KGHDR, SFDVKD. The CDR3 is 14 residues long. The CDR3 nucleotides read TGTGCCACCAGTGATCAGGGCACTGGTCAGCCCCAGCATTTT. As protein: CATSDQGTGQPQHF.

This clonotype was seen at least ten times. In nucleotides, the CDR3 is TGCGCCAGCAGCCAAGGGATTTCTAGCGGGGGTTCGAGGGAGACCCAGTACTTC. This encodes CASSQGISSGGSRETQYF. The chain employs TRBV4-1 and TRBJ2-5, with 10 bases lining up with TRBD2. Trimming at V came to 1 base and at J to 5 bases, leaving 13 bases not matched to a gene. This CDR3 has 18 residues. Per the germline V gene, CDR1 is MGHRA and CDR2 is YSYEKL.

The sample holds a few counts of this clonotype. The CDR3 here is CASSYSVQRELFF. For the CDR3, the DNA is TGTGCCAGCAGTTACTCGGTCCAGCGGGAGCTTTTCTTC. This chain uses TRBV6-5 with TRBJ2-1, with 8 bases that match TRBD2. V lost 0 bases to trimming and J lost 16 bases; unmatched junction nucleotides: 8. CDR1 MNHEY and CDR2 SVGAGI come from the germline V gene. The CDR3 has 13 residues.

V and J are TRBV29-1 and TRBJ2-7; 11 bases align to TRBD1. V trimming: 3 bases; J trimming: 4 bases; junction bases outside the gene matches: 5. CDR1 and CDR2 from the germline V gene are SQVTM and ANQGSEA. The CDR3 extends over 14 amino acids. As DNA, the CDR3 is TGCAGCGTTGAGTTTGGGACAGGGGGTTACGAGCAGTACTTC. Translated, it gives CSVEFGTGGYEQYF.

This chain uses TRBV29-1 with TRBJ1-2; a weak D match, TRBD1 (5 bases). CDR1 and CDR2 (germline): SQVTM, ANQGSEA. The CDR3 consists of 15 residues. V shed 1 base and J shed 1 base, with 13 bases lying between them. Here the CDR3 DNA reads TGCAGCGTTGAAGGAGGGGTCCTGAGTAACTATGGCTACACCTTC. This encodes CSVEGGVLSNYGYTF.

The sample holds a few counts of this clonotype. CDR3 sequence: CASSSIRATYTDTQYF. The CDR3 region has the DNA TGTGCCAGCAGCTCAATCAGGGCAACCTACACAGATACGCAGTATTTT. The chain employs TRBV7-9 and TRBJ2-3; TRBD1 might be the D (5 bases). CDR1 and CDR2 (germline): SEHNR, FQNEAQ (reference sequence). V was trimmed by 4 bases and J by 2 bases, leaving 16 bases between them. The CDR3 spans 16 residues.

As DNA, the CDR3 is TGTGCCAGCAGCCCAGAACTAGCGGGAGGGCTCTACGAGCAGTACTTC. It encodes CASSPELAGGLYEQYF. V gene TRBV7-2 combines with J gene TRBJ2-7; 13 nucleotides line up with TRBD2. CDR3 length: 16 amino acids. V trimming: 5 bases; J trimming: 3 bases; junction bases outside the gene matches: 7. Germline CDR1 and CDR2: SGHTA and FQGNSA.

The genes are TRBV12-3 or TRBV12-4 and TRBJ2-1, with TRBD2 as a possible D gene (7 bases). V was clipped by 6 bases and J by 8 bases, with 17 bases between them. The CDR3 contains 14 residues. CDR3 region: CASSPVTGGDEQFF. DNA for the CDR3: TGTGCCAGCAGCCCGGTCACGGGGGGCGATGAGCAGTTCTTC.

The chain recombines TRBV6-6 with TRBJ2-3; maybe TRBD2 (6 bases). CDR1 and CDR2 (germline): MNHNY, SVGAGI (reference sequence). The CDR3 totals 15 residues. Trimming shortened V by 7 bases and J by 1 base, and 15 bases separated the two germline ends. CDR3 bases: TGTGCCAGCATCCAGGAGGGTTTCGGCACAGATACGCAGTATTTT. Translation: CASIQEGFGTDTQYF.